This T cell receptor beta chain was obtained from a study of CD8 T cells in ankylosing spondylitis (dated 2017 in TCRdb). With respect to the entire study: The study set out to find disease-linked TCR variants by profiling T cell receptor beta repertoires in ankylosing spondylitis patients and healthy donors. The whole study cohort included over 85 healthy donors and 25 ankylosing spondylitis patients. Peripheral blood was sampled, and synovial fluid was additionally collected from ankylosing spondylitis patients. What the research found in general, with its limitations: The disease-linked clones were reported to be significantly enriched in matched synovial fluid samples from ankylosing spondylitis patients. A TCR beta motif made up of 7 to 9 highly homologous amino acid variants appeared to be characteristic of blood from ankylosing spondylitis patients. Some TCR beta motif variants had previously been reported in synovial fluid and blood of reactive arthritis patients, which suggested common disease-initiation mechanisms. The disease-linked clones showed a CD8+ phenotype and occurred at relatively low frequencies in peripheral blood.

Instrument on record: Illumina HiSeq 2500. TCR beta libraries were prepared by quantitative 5'-RACE with molecular barcodes. The source study handled its data this way. To identify disease-linked TCR variants, a new computational method was used, one built on a probabilistic model of VDJ rearrangement. TCRdb took the public reads, trimmed them with fastp at Q25, ran MiXCR for clone calling and kept in-frame beta chains. Rows with a matching CDR3 protein are joined into one entry that keeps the most common DNA and genes. In this record, the V and J calls reflect TCRdb's handling and not the investigators' own analysis. This sample holds almost 250,000 distinct CDR3 sequences; over 30% were observed only once. The top ten clones comprise roughly 4% of the sample. As regards this clonotype: Its antigen remains undetermined. Base qualities are not provided; no much larger clone lies one nucleotide away.

CDR1 and CDR2, per the germline V gene (reference sequence), are SGHKS and YYEKEE. The CDR3 measures 12 amino acids from cysteine to phenylalanine. The DNA shown is the 36-base CDR3, in frame from base 1. V loses 4 bases at its end and J loses 10 bases; junction bases beyond the gene matches: 5. The specimen was blood, either unsorted or a sorted T cell fraction (not recorded which). The clonotype was recovered from a male donor with ankylosing spondylitis or in good health (not recorded which). The rearrangement combines TRBV5-5 with TRBJ2-3; TRBD2 agrees with 8 junctional bases. At the DNA level, the sequence is TGTGCCAGCAGCGGCGGGGGGTGGGCGCAGTATTTT. Its amino acids are CASSGGGWAQYF.